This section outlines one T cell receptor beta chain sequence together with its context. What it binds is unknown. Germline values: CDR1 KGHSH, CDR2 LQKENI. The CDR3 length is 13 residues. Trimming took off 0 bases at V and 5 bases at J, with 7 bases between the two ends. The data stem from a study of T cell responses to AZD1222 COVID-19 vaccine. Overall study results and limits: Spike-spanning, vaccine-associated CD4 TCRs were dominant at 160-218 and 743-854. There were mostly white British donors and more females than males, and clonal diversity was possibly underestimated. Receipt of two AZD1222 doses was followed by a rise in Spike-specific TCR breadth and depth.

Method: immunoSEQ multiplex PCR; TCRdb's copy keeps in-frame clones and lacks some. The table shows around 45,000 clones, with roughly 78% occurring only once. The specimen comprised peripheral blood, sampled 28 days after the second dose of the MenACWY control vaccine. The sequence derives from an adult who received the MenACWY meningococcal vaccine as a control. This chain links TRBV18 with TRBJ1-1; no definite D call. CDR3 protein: CASSPPTGTEAFF. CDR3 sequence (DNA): TGTGCCAGCTCACCACCAACGGGAACTGAAGCTTTCTTT.